This TCR beta chain comes out of a study of CD8 T cells in Susac syndrome (dated by TCRdb to the late 2010s). Context from the whole study: Among the sequenced Susac syndrome patients, five or six had clinically active disease and eight were in clinical remission. The study compared CD8+ T cell repertoire clonality among 11 to 12 healthy donors, approximately 14 Susac syndrome patients and approximately 16 multiple sclerosis patients. At blood withdrawal, Susac syndrome patients were therapy-naive, treated with corticosteroids (with IVIg additionally given to some), or treated with IVIg alone. The study used repertoire sequencing to test whether antigen drove CD8+ T cell activation and differentiation in Susac syndrome.

About this clonotype: Its cognate antigen has yet to be identified. No qualities accompany the bases; no much larger clone lies one base away.

Study-level results and caveats: Sixteen and five Susac-specific public clones were found in the total CD8+ and CD8+ TEMRA repertoires, respectively. Clonal expansion was seen in Susac syndrome CD8+ repertoires, peaking in CD8+ TEMRA cells and being greater in clinically active patients than in remitting ones. The TCR sequencing and HLA analysis was acknowledged to have included a relatively small number of individuals.

High-throughput TCR beta sequencing profiled peripheral blood CD8+ and CD4+ T cells from healthy donors, Susac syndrome patients and multiple sclerosis patients. The Susac syndrome patients fulfilled recently defined diagnostic criteria for definite or probable disease. CD8+ TEMRA cells were enriched by FACS, while bulk CD8+ and CD4+ T cells were purified by magnetic negative isolation. Blood was collected in EDTA tubes and processed within 24 hours, with PBMCs isolated through density gradient centrifugation. PBMCs intended for TCR sequencing were frozen in liquid nitrogen and were later thawed in a 37 degrees C water bath. The sorted or isolated CD4+, CD8+ and CD8+ TEMRA cells reached a purity of at least 90%. RNA was extracted using the RNeasy kit, and roughly 0.45 to 1 microgram was reverse transcribed with random hexamers. The immunoSEQ multiplex PCR assay, which covers 54 Vbeta and 13 Jbeta segments, was used to amplify TCR beta CDR3 regions. PCR amplification bias was corrected by using a synthetic template baseline for primer optimization and computational correction. In the authors' own workflow: Reads were assigned to V, D and J genes according to IMGT and analyzed in immunoSEQ Analyzer, with only productive sequences retained. Clonality was calculated as one minus the Shannon entropy normalized by log2 of the number of productive unique sequences. For each patient and control, public and private clones were evaluated within the 100 most prevalent clones. Susac-specific clones were defined as absent from healthy and MS cohorts, 850 to 1,300 published viral clones and other ImmuneACCESS disease sequences. TCRdb reprocessing: public reads trimmed at Q25 with fastp, clones called with MiXCR, in-frame beta chains kept. Duplicate CDR3 protein sequences are folded into a single record with the most common DNA and genes. The V and J calls and clone size come from TCRdb's table, not from the authors' own analysis. The sample table holds around 100,000 distinct CDR3 sequences, of which approximately 95% were seen once. The top ten clones comprise 0.3% of the sample.

CDR1 and CDR2 were assigned from the germline V gene as SGHDN and FVKESK. V is cut by 4 bases and J by 6 bases, and the space between the germline ends is 13 bases. The cysteine opens and the phenylalanine closes a CDR3 of 14 amino acids. The kept DNA is CDR3 alone, 42 bases in frame from the first base. The rearrangement joined TRBV14 to TRBJ2-1, with the D segment identity uncertain. The material sequenced was CD8+ T cells from PBMCs. This TCR was recovered from a human donor with Susac syndrome. The bases are TGTGCCAGCAGCCTTGAAGGGTCACCCAATGAGCAGTTCTTC. This sequence encodes CASSLEGSPNEQFF.